A selection of T cell receptor beta chains follows, all from one sample in a study of PD-1 blockade in classical Hodgkin lymphoma. Only in-frame clones appear in the TCRdb table, and some are missing; sequencing was by immunoSEQ multiplex PCR. The sample has some 26,000 clones; about four fifths are singletons. The specimen was CD4+ T cells from blood, collected at baseline. The source is a human donor with classical Hodgkin lymphoma. The CDR3 runs from the conserved cysteine through the conserved F or W. A D gene is named only where the DNA matches it firmly. The listing skips clone size in some rows; elsewhere it reads once, few, many or a size class.

>14|NA|TRBV6-1|once|TRBJ2-5
TGTGCCAGCAGTGAGGCCCAGGGCCAAGAGACCCAGTACTTC
CASSEAQGQETQYF
>15|NA|TRBV5-4|once|TRBJ2-5
TGTGCCAGCAGCTTCCGACAGGCTGGGCGAGAGACCCAGTACTTC
CASSFRQAGRETQYF
>13|NA|TRBV5-1|NA|TRBJ1-2
TGCGCCAGCAGCTCTCAGGGAACCCATGGCTACACCTTC
CASSSQGTHGYTF
>14|TRBD2|TRBV10-3|NA|TRBJ2-7
TGTGCCATCAGTACTAGCGGGGGGGCCAGCGAGCAGTACTTC
CAISTSGGASEQYF
>15|NA|TRBV30|once|TRBJ1-1
TGTGCCTGGAGCCCCTCAGCGGGGGCGGGGACTGAAGCTTTCTTT
CAWSPSAGAGTEAFF
>14|TRBD2|TRBV28|NA|TRBJ2-3
TGTGCCAGCAGTTTTCTAGCGGGAGACAATACGCAGTATTTT
CASSFLAGDNTQYF
>14|NA|TRBV4-3|NA|TRBJ1-1
TGCGCCAGCAGGCGCGCAGGGTCCGGCACTGAAGCTTTCTTT
CASRRAGSGTEAFF
>15|NA|TRBV21-1|once|TRBJ1-1
TGTGCCAGCAGCAAAGGGAAACAGGGGAACACTGAAGCTTTCTTT
CASSKGKQGNTEAFF
>10|NA|TRBV6-6|NA|TRBJ2-2
TGTGCCAGCAGGGGTCGGGAGCTGTTTTTT
CASRGRELFF
>13|NA|TRBV10-3|NA|TRBJ1-1
TGTGCCATCAGGGGGGCCGAGAACACTGAAGCTTTCTTT
CAIRGAENTEAFF
>18|NA|TRBV21-1|NA|TRBJ2-2
TGTGCCAGCAGCAAAAGTCCAGGGGGCGAATATGGGACCGGGGAGCTGTTTTTT
CASSKSPGGEYGTGELFF
>14|NA|TRBV5-1|NA|TRBJ2-3
TGCGCCAGCAGCCCCTTTGGAGGCACAGATACGCAGTATTTT
CASSPFGGTDTQYF
>15|NA|TRBV30|NA|TRBJ2-5
TGTGCCTGGACGGGGAACGGACGTGGATTAGAGACCCAGTACTTC
CAWTGNGRGLETQYF
>16|TRBD1|TRBV11-3|once|TRBJ2-2
TGTGCCAGCAGCTTAGAGAGGGGGCCGAGTGCCGGGGAGCTGTTTTTT
CASSLERGPSAGELFF
>17|TRBD2|TRBV9|NA|TRBJ2-1
TGTGCCAGCAGCGTAGCTACTCGGGCGGGGGGAGGAAATGAGCAGTTCTTC
CASSVATRAGGGNEQFF
>13|TRBD1|TRBV27|NA|TRBJ1-2
TGTGCCAGCAGTACAGGGGGTCGCTATGGCTACACCTTC
CASSTGGRYGYTF
>13|NA|TRBV29-1|NA|TRBJ1-3
TGCAGCGTCAGGAGTAGCTCTGGAAACACCATATATTTT
CSVRSSSGNTIYF
>13|NA|TRBV7-9|NA|TRBJ2-3
TGTGCCAGCAGCTTAGGGCCAAAAGATACGCAGTATTTT
CASSLGPKDTQYF
>16|NA|TRBV19|NA|TRBJ1-4
TGTGCCAGTAGTACCCTTTTGACAGCCTTTAATGAAAAACTGTTTTTT
CASSTLLTAFNEKLFF
>15|NA|TRBV9|NA|TRBJ1-1
TGTGCCAGCAGCCCGCGTGGGGCCCTTAAAACTGAAGCTTTCTTT
CASSPRGALKTEAFF
>15|NA|TRBV6-5|NA|TRBJ1-2
TGTGCCAGCAGTTACTCGACTCTGGGGATCTATGGCTACACCTTC
CASSYSTLGIYGYTF
>15|NA|TRBV10-3|few|TRBJ2-3
TGTGCCATCAGTCCGGGATCTGCGTTTCGAGATACGCAGTATTTT
CAISPGSAFRDTQYF
>15|TRBD1|TRBV5-1|NA|TRBJ2-2
TGCGCCAGCAGCCCCAGACAGGGGCACACCGGGGAGCTGTTTTTT
CASSPRQGHTGELFF
>14|TRBD2|TRBV5-1|NA|TRBJ2-7
TGCGCCAGCAGCTTGCAGGGACTAGGGGGCGAGCAGTACTTC
CASSLQGLGGEQYF
>14|NA|TRBV5-1|NA|TRBJ2-2
TGCGCCAGCAGCGAGGGTACGAACACCGGGGAGCTGTTTTTT
CASSEGTNTGELFF
>14|NA|TRBV6-1|NA|TRBJ1-1
TGTGCCAGCAGTGAACCGTTTCAGGGCACTGAAGCTTTCTTT
CASSEPFQGTEAFF
>15|NA|TRBV7-2|NA|TRBJ1-2
TGTGCCAGCAGCCTCGACAGGCCTTCTAACTATGGCTACACCTTC
CASSLDRPSNYGYTF